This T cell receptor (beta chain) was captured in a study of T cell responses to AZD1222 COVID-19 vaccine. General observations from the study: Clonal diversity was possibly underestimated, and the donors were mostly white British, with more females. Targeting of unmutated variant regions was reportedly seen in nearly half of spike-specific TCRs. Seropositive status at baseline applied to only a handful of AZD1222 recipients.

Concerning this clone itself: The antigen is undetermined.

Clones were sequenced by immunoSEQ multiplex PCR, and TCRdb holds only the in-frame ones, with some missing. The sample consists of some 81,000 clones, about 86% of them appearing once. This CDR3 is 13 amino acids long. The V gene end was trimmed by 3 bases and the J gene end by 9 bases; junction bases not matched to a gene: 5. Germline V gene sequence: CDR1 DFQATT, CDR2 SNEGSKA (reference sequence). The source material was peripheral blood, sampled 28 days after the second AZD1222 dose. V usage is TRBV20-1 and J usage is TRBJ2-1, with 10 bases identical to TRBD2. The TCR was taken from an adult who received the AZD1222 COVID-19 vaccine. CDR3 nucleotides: TGCAGTGCTAGTCGGCTAGCGGGAGTTGAGCAGTTCTTC. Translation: CSASRLAGVEQFF.